This entry lists 28 T cell receptor beta chains sequenced from one sample in a study of T cells after yellow fever vaccination. TCRdb itself ran the 5' RACE reads through MiXCR, one entry per CDR3 protein. The repertoire holds about 550,000 distinct CDR3 sequences, with approximately 21% as singletons. This material consisted of PBMCs, taken 15 days after the yellow fever booster vaccination. These receptors all come from a man under 40 who received the YFV17D yellow fever vaccine.

This clonotype was seen only once. The chain combines TRBV10-3 with TRBJ2-3; D is unclear. Germline values: CDR1 ENHRY, CDR2 SYGVKD. Trimming took off 10 bases at V and 6 bases at J, with 11 bases between the two ends. This CDR3 is built from 11 residues. The CDR3: CASAADDTQYF. Written as DNA, the CDR3 is TGTGCCAGCGCTGCTGACGATACGCAGTATTTT.

The V gene is TRBV5-1, the J gene TRBJ2-7; 10 nucleotides align to TRBD1. The junction had 5 bases not matched to a gene; V was cut back by 4 bases and J by 1 base. The length of the CDR3 is 15 residues. Germline CDR1 is SGHRS and CDR2 is YFSETQ. The CDR3 here is CASSGGTGVSYEQYF. CDR3 DNA: TGCGCCAGCAGCGGCGGGACAGGGGTTTCCTACGAGCAGTACTTC.

The CDR3 here is CASSLSTSGRGAEQFF. CDR3 in DNA: TGTGCCAGCAGCTTATCTACGAGCGGGAGAGGGGCTGAGCAGTTCTTC. The chain recombines TRBV7-9 with TRBJ2-1; 8 nucleotides align to TRBD2. Germline V gene data show CDR1 as SEHNR and CDR2 as FQNEAQ (reference sequence). The CDR3 totals 16 residues. V lost 2 bases to trimming and J lost 9 bases; unmatched junction nucleotides: 12.

The genes are TRBV15 and TRBJ1-2; D ambiguous. In germline, CDR1 is LNHNV, CDR2 YYDKDF (reference sequence). The ends were cut back, 1 base at V and 6 bases at J, with 12 bases in the middle. The CDR3 length is 14 residues. The CDR3 protein is CATSRVTDPNGYTF. DNA for the CDR3: TGTGCCACCAGCAGAGTTACGGATCCAAATGGCTACACCTTC.

The chain couples TRBV3-1 to TRBJ2-5, with D maybe TRBD1 (6 bases). The CDR3 is made up of 16 amino acids. Deletions cut 2 bases from V and 4 bases from J, with 17 bases between. Germline CDR1 is LGHDT and CDR2 is YNNKEL (reference sequence). For the CDR3, the DNA is TGTGCCAGCAGCCAATCTTTGGGGGCCCGGGGAGAGACCCAGTACTTC. It codes for CASSQSLGARGETQYF.

V gene TRBV20-1 combines with J gene TRBJ2-3, with 15 bases fitting TRBD2. With V trimmed by 4 bases and J by 2 bases, 10 bases remained unmatched. There are 18 residues in the CDR3. Germline loops: CDR1 DFQATT, CDR2 SNEGSKA (reference sequence). The CDR3, as DNA: TGCAGTGCTATGATTTGGACTAGCGGGAGGGCCGACACAGATACGCAGTATTTT. Amino acid sequence: CSAMIWTSGRADTDTQYF.

The chain uses TRBV20-1 and TRBJ2-3; 9 bases agree with TRBD2. This CDR3 has 14 amino acids. CDR1 and CDR2 from the germline V gene are DFQATT and SNEGSKA (reference sequence). Trimming at V came to 3 bases and at J to 6 bases, leaving 7 bases not matched to a gene. CDR3 sequence (DNA): TGCAGTGCTAGTTTGGCGGGAGGGCTGGATACGCAGTATTTT. It specifies CSASLAGGLDTQYF.

This clonotype was counted once. The chain uses TRBV13 and TRBJ2-7; 8 bases are a match to TRBD2. The germline gives CDR1 PRHDT, CDR2 FYEKMQ (reference sequence). This CDR3 contains 15 residues. Trimming took 1 base from V and 2 from J; bases not matched to a gene: 4. The CDR3 coding sequence is TGTGCCAGCAGCTTAGACACTAGCGGACCCTACGAGCAGTACTTC. Translating it yields CASSLDTSGPYEQYF.

J is TRBJ2-3 and V is TRBV20-1; 9 bases agree with TRBD2. This CDR3 is built from 16 residues. Looked up from germline, CDR1 is DFQATT and CDR2 is SNEGSKA (reference sequence). V shed 2 bases and J 2 bases; nucleotides not matched to a gene: 8. CDR3 sequence (DNA): TGCAGTGCTAGACTAGCGGGAACACGGATCACAGATACGCAGTATTTT. The encoded protein is CSARLAGTRITDTQYF.

The gene calls are TRBV5-1 and TRBJ1-4; the D is unclear. Germline loops: CDR1 SGHRS, CDR2 YFSETQ. Trimming took off 4 bases at V and 2 bases at J, with 12 bases between the two ends. The CDR3 loop spans 15 amino acids. The CDR3 bases are TGCGCCAGCAGCGTGACCTCCTCCACTAATGAAAAACTGTTTTTT. This translates into CASSVTSSTNEKLFF.

Regarding this clonotype: Its ends do not fully match the called genes, so a read error is possible. V usage is TRBV19 and J usage is TRBJ1-1; unclear D gene. This CDR3 region has 11 residues. The germline gives CDR1 LNHDA, CDR2 SQIVND (reference sequence). The CDR3 coding sequence is TGTGCCAGTAGTATGAACAGTGAAGCTTTCTTT. This translates into CASSMNSEAFF.

This chain uses TRBV5-6 with TRBJ2-5, with D tentatively TRBD1 (6 bases). V lost 2 bases and J 10 bases, leaving 21 bases between the germline ends. The CDR3 loop spans 15 amino acids. The germline V gene has CDR1 SGHDT and CDR2 YYEEEE. Here the CDR3 reads CASSLQGYPPGDQYF. The CDR3 DNA sequence: TGTGCCAGCAGCTTACAGGGCTACCCCCCAGGGGACCAGTACTTC.

The CDR3, as DNA: TGCAGTGCTAGACAGGCTCTCGGCACTGAAGCTTTCTTT. It is translated as CSARQALGTEAFF. V and J are TRBV20-1 and TRBJ1-1; D unclear. The V gene's germline CDR1 is DFQATT and CDR2 SNEGSKA (reference sequence). The V and J ends lost 2 bases and 4 bases respectively, with 11 bases between them. CDR3 length: 13 residues.

The rearrangement uses TRBV5-1 and TRBJ2-3; 13 bases agree with TRBD2. The V gene end was trimmed by 4 bases and the J gene end by 0 bases; junction bases not matched to a gene: 8. This CDR3 is built from 18 residues. Germline CDR1 and CDR2: SGHRS and YFSETQ. This CDR3 is CASSAGWTSGRSTDTQYF. The CDR3 DNA reads as TGCGCCAGCAGCGCGGGCTGGACTAGCGGGAGAAGCACAGATACGCAGTATTTT.

This clonotype has more than one count but fewer than ten. The genes are TRBV20-1 and TRBJ1-3; D is unresolved. The length of the CDR3 is 12 residues. CDR1 DFQATT and CDR2 SNEGSKA come from the germline V gene (reference sequence). Trimming pared 7 bases from V and 0 bases from J, leaving 7 bases between. The CDR3 reads CSVADSGNTIYF. CDR3 DNA: TGCAGTGTGGCGGACTCTGGAAACACCATATATTTT.

This clonotype turned up a few times. The chain links TRBV6-1 to TRBJ2-1; D uncertain. CDR3 length: 16 amino acids. V was pared by 6 bases and J by 0 bases, with 15 bases between. Germline V gives CDR1 MNHNS, CDR2 SASEGT. In DNA, the CDR3 is TGTGCCAGCAGCACCACAACTTTTCGCTCCTACAATGAGCAGTTCTTC. It is translated as CASSTTTFRSYNEQFF.

With respect to this clonotype: Germline is not matched at one junction end, which may reflect a read error. The V call is TRBV20-1, the J call TRBJ2-3; either TRBD1 or TRBD2 may supply D (5 bases each). There are 13 residues in the CDR3. The germline gives CDR1 DFQATT, CDR2 SNEGSKA (reference sequence). In DNA, the CDR3 is TGTGGGCTAGAGCCCATTTTGAGGGGTACGCAGTATTTT. This translates into CGLEPILRGTQYF.

The CDR3 DNA is TGTGCCAGCAGCTTAGACAGGGGGGGATCCTACGAGCAGTACTTC. Its protein product is CASSLDRGGSYEQYF. J is TRBJ2-7 and V is TRBV7-6; TRBD1 might be the D (8 bases). The CDR3 is 15 residues long. Deletions cut 1 base from V and 1 base from J, with 11 bases between. In germline, CDR1 is SGHVS, CDR2 FNYEAQ.

The CDR3 DNA reads TGCAGTGCTAGTGAGGATTCCTACGAGCAGTACTTC. The encoded protein is CSASEDSYEQYF. The chain is built from TRBV20-1 and TRBJ2-7; no clear D gene. The CDR3 contains 12 residues. The germline V gene has CDR1 DFQATT and CDR2 SNEGSKA (reference sequence). Trimming stripped 3 bases from V and 1 base from J, with 7 bases between.

The genes are TRBV20-1 and TRBJ2-2; TRBD2 aligns across 12 bases. CDR1 is DFQATT and CDR2 is SNEGSKA in the germline V gene (reference sequence). The J segment lost 5 bases and the V segment lost 6 bases, leaving 10 bases of the junction unmatched. The CDR3 runs 16 residues. CDR3 loop: CSARPSGRAGTGELFF. The CDR3 DNA is TGCAGTGCCAGGCCTAGCGGGAGGGCCGGTACCGGGGAGCTGTTTTTT.

This clonotype was recorded a few times. CDR3 region: CSAFQPSSYNEQFF. Written as DNA, the CDR3 is TGCAGTGCTTTCCAACCAAGCTCCTACAATGAGCAGTTCTTC. This rearrangement joins TRBV20-1 to TRBJ2-1; D unclear. Germline V gene lookup returns CDR1 DFQATT and CDR2 SNEGSKA (reference sequence). Trimming removed 5 bases from V and 0 bases from J, with 11 bases in between. The CDR3 totals 14 residues.

V usage is TRBV11-2 and J usage is TRBJ1-2; 8 nucleotides agree with TRBD1. Trimming removed 3 bases from V and 3 bases from J; junction bases left unmatched: 3. The CDR3 totals 14 residues. Germline loops: CDR1 SGHAT, CDR2 FQNNGV. The CDR3 spells CASSFGQGDYGYTF. The DNA of the CDR3 is TGTGCCAGCAGCTTCGGACAGGGAGACTATGGCTACACCTTC.

This clonotype occurred a few times. The chain recombines TRBV25-1 with TRBJ1-5; D gene uncertain. Germline V lookup: CDR1 MGHDK, CDR2 SYGVNS. Trimming took off 3 bases at V and 4 bases at J, with 10 bases between the two ends. The CDR3 is 14 amino acids. CDR3: CASSDSYGNQPQHF. In nucleotides, the CDR3 is TGTGCCAGCAGTGATTCGTACGGAAATCAGCCCCAGCATTTT.

CDR3 sequence reads: CASKDRGAHEQFF. The CDR3 coding sequence is TGTGCCAGCAAGGACAGGGGAGCACATGAGCAGTTCTTC. V is TRBV27 and J is TRBJ2-1, with 9 bases aligning to TRBD1. This CDR3 has 13 residues. The ends lost 7 bases at V and 8 bases at J; junction bases unmatched: 6. In germline, CDR1 is MNHEY, CDR2 SMNVEV (reference sequence).

The rearrangement uses TRBV20-1 and TRBJ2-5; no firm D call. CDR1 is DFQATT, CDR2 SNEGSKA, per germline (reference sequence). CDR3 length: 14 residues. With 5 bases removed from V and 1 base from J, the gap between germline ends came to 14 bases. The CDR3 loop reads CSAPERVFQETQYF. In DNA, the CDR3 is TGCAGTGCTCCCGAACGAGTATTCCAAGAGACCCAGTACTTC.

This clonotype was seen a handful of times. V gene TRBV5-1 combines with J gene TRBJ2-1; TRBD2 is a possible D gene (6 bases). This CDR3 comprises 16 residues. V gave up 1 base and J gave up 2 bases, with 13 bases separating them. Germline V gene sequence: CDR1 SGHRS, CDR2 YFSETQ. CDR3 nucleotide sequence: TGCGCCAGCAGCTTGACGGGAGCCTCGCCCTACAATGAGCAGTTCTTC. It is translated as CASSLTGASPYNEQFF.

The rearrangement joins TRBV20-1 to TRBJ1-3; D might be TRBD1 (5 bases). V shed 3 bases and J shed 0 bases, with 9 bases lying between them. The CDR3 runs to 14 residues. Germline CDR1 and CDR2: DFQATT and SNEGSKA (reference sequence). The CDR3, as DNA: TGCAGTGCTAGCGCCGGGGGCTCTGGAAACACCATATATTTT. This codes for CSASAGGSGNTIYF.

This sequence joins TRBV5-1 and TRBJ2-7; D is unresolved. The CDR3 length is 13 residues. The V end was cut by 4 bases, the J end by 2 bases, with 10 bases between. CDR1 and CDR2 (germline): SGHRS, YFSETQ. The CDR3 coding sequence is TGCGCCAGCAGCGACGGTCCAACCTACGAGCAGTACTTC. Residues: CASSDGPTYEQYF.